The 9 T cell receptor beta chains below come from one sample, sequenced in a study of T cells in Graves' hyperthyroidism and ophthalmopathy. The CDR3 regions of TCR beta were amplified from RNA transcripts. With the HTBI primer set, the TCR CDR3 went through a first round of RT-PCR. Using its own MiXCR run on the multiplex PCR reads, TCRdb lists one record per CDR3 protein. The table has about 400,000 distinct CDR3 sequences, about 14% seen once. Sequenced sample: blood. Receptor source: a woman aged 30 to 39 with Graves' ophthalmopathy.

The chain recombines TRBV5-1 with TRBJ2-5; perhaps TRBD2 as D (5 bases). The ends were cut back, 0 bases at V and 3 bases at J, with 12 bases in the middle. From germline, CDR1 is SGHRS and CDR2 YFSETQ. The CDR3 extends over 15 amino acids. The CDR3: CASSLVLGVEETQYF. CDR3 nucleotides: TGCGCCAGCAGCTTGGTTCTGGGAGTGGAAGAGACCCAGTACTTC.

The table lists this clonotype with many counts. The rearrangement joins TRBV7-9 to TRBJ1-5; D is unresolved. Between the trimmed V and J ends, which lost 4 bases and 1 base, there was a span of 14 bases. The V gene's germline CDR1 is SEHNR and CDR2 FQNEAQ (reference sequence). The CDR3 loop spans 16 amino acids. Here the CDR3 reads CASSSDRTESNQPQHF. The CDR3, as DNA: TGTGCCAGCAGCTCCGACCGGACCGAAAGCAATCAGCCCCAGCATTTT. Full variable domain (remainder filled in from reference TRBV7-9 and TRBJ1-5): DTGVSQNPRHKITKRGQNVTFRCDPISEHNRLYWYRQTLGQGPEFLTYFQNEAQLEKSRLLSDRFSAERPKGSFSTLEIQRTEQGDSAMYLCASSSDRTESNQPQHFGDGTRLSIL.

This clonotype has more than one count but fewer than ten. The genes are TRBV10-3 and TRBJ2-1, with 8 nucleotides matching TRBD1. CDR3 size: 14 residues. The J segment lost 8 bases and the V segment lost 0 bases, leaving 3 bases of the junction unmatched. Germline V gene data show CDR1 as ENHRY and CDR2 as SYGVKD. CDR3 loop: CAISESDREDEQFF. Here the CDR3 DNA reads TGTGCCATCAGTGAGTCGGACAGGGAAGATGAGCAGTTCTTC.

In this sample, this clonotype turned up a few times. The chain links TRBV28 to TRBJ1-6, with TRBD1 matching 7 bases. The CDR3 contains 16 residues. Looked up from germline, CDR1 is MDHEN and CDR2 is SYDVKM. The V gene end was trimmed by 3 bases and the J gene end by 6 bases; junction bases not matched to a gene: 8. The CDR3 nucleotides read TGTGCCAGCAGTTTCCCGTCCGGACAGGCTAATTCACCCCTCCACTTT. It codes for CASSFPSGQANSPLHF.

Note on this clonotype: A read error may be the cause here, since a much bigger clone is one base away. V usage is TRBV2 and J usage is TRBJ2-5; D might be TRBD1 (5 bases). The CDR3 sequence is 14 residues long. Germline V gene lookup returns CDR1 SNHLY and CDR2 FYNNEI. The CDR3 DNA sequence: TGTGCCAGCAGTGACAGGGTGATCCAAGGGACCCAGTACTTC. Protein sequence: CASSDRVIQGTQYF.

This clonotype was observed at least ten times. The chain carries TRBV3-1 and TRBJ1-1, with D possibly TRBD1 on 6 matching bases. Trimming removed 5 bases from V and 3 bases from J, with 7 bases in between. CDR1 and CDR2 from the germline V gene are LGHDT and YNNKEL (reference sequence). The length of the CDR3 is 12 residues. The CDR3, as DNA: TGTGCCAGCAGCTGGACAGACACTGAAGCTTTCTTT. Its protein is CASSWTDTEAFF.

This clonotype was recorded many times. CDR3 nucleotides: TGTGCCAGCAGTTTGGGGACCCCTGGGGCCAACGTCCTGACTTTC. It encodes CASSLGTPGANVLTF. This chain joins TRBV6-1 and TRBJ2-6; D tentatively fits TRBD1 or TRBD2 (5 bases each). The germline V and J ends were trimmed by 5 bases and 2 bases, with 10 bases remaining between them. The CDR3 totals 15 residues. Germline loops: CDR1 MNHNS, CDR2 SASEGT.

There are a few counts of this clonotype. This chain connects TRBV6-5 to TRBJ2-3; D not certain. The germline V and J ends were trimmed by 0 bases and 2 bases, with 15 bases remaining between them. The length of the CDR3 is 17 residues. Germline V gene lookup returns CDR1 MNHEY and CDR2 SVGAGI. CDR3 sequence reads: CASSYSFRAALTDTQYF. The DNA of the CDR3 is TGTGCCAGCAGTTACTCGTTCCGGGCTGCCCTCACAGATACGCAGTATTTT.

Remarks on this clonotype: This clone may be a read error of a much larger clone one base away. The CDR3 does not close with the conserved phenylalanine or tryptophan, likely indicating a read error. The chain employs TRBV13 and TRBJ1-1; D might be TRBD1 (6 bases). The length of the CDR3 is 14 residues. V shed 3 bases and J shed 1 base, with 9 bases lying between them. Germline assignment: CDR1 PRHDT and CDR2 FYEKMQ (reference sequence). CDR3 residues: CASSFRGGNTEAFL. In DNA form, the CDR3 reads TGTGCCAGCAGCTTCAGGGGTGGGAACACTGAAGCTTTCCTT.